Listed here are 4 T cell receptor beta chains from one sample, sequenced in a study of T cell responses to AZD1222 COVID-19 vaccine. Sequenced by immunoSEQ multiplex PCR; TCRdb stores in-frame clones only, minus some. This sample yields fewer than 150,000 clones, of which around 89% are seen a single time; about 7.4% belongs to the top ten. The material sequenced was peripheral blood, taken 28 days after the second AZD1222 dose. The receptor set was obtained from an adult who received the AZD1222 COVID-19 vaccine.

The chain combines TRBV5-4 with TRBJ2-7, with 13 bases lining up with TRBD2. Germline V gives CDR1 SGHNT, CDR2 YYREEE (reference sequence). The V segment lost 7 bases and the J segment 5 bases; nucleotides outside the gene matches: 3. The length of the CDR3 is 13 residues. The CDR3 region is CASGTSGTHEQYF. Here the CDR3 DNA reads TGTGCCAGCGGGACTAGCGGGACCCACGAGCAGTACTTC. The complete variable domain, with remaining parts taken from reference TRBV5-4 and TRBJ2-7, reads ETGVTQSPTHLIKTRGQQVTLRCSSQSGHNTVSWYQQALGQGPQFIFQYYREEENGRGNFPPRFSGLQFPNYSSELNVNALELDDSALYLCASGTSGTHEQYFGPGTRLTVT.

This clone was counted only a few times. V usage is TRBV7-8 and J usage is TRBJ2-1; D is perhaps TRBD1 (6 bases). The CDR3 loop spans 16 amino acids. Germline V gives CDR1 SGHVS, CDR2 FQNEAQ. Deletions cut 4 bases from V and 4 bases from J, with 17 bases between. The CDR3 protein is CASSSTGHSWYNEQFF. DNA of the CDR3: TGTGCCAGCAGCTCTACGGGACACTCCTGGTACAATGAGCAGTTCTTC.

The chain couples TRBV7-6 to TRBJ1-2, with a weak D call TRBD1 (6 bases). The germline CDR1 and CDR2 sequences are SGHVS and FNYEAQ. The CDR3 length is 13 residues. V lost 3 bases, J lost 8 bases, and 13 bases lay in between. In DNA, the CDR3 is TGTGCCAGCAGCTTTACAGGGTCGGAAGGCTACACCTTC. Its translation is CASSFTGSEGYTF.

Only a few counts were recorded for this clone. The V and J genes are TRBV28 and TRBJ2-1; 7 positions match TRBD1. V lost 5 bases and J lost 2; bases outside the gene matches: 0. CDR3 length equals 13 residues. Germline V gives CDR1 MDHEN, CDR2 SYDVKM. The CDR3, as DNA: TGTGCCAGCAGTACAGGGGCCTACAATGAGCAGTTCTTC. It is translated as CASSTGAYNEQFF.